The present TCR beta chain was sequenced within a study of blood T cell repertoires in COVID-19. Produced via immunoSEQ multiplex PCR; TCRdb's table is partial and in-frame only. This table holds approximately 150,000 clones, 70% to 85% found once. Germline CDR1 is PRHDT and CDR2 is FYEKMQ (reference sequence). This CDR3 is 13 amino acids long. V shed 3 bases and J shed 6 bases, with 9 bases lying between them. The sample taken for sequencing was peripheral blood. The rearrangement uses TRBV13 and TRBJ1-5; D is unclear. This clonotype was obtained from a woman aged 45-60 years in a cohort sampled during active or convalescent COVID-19. This chain's CDR3 is CASSLGGSQPQHF. The CDR3 DNA reads TGTGCCAGCAGCTTGGGAGGGAGTCAGCCCCAGCATTTT. Complete variable domain (other parts from reference TRBV13 and TRBJ1-5): AAGVIQSPRHLIKEKRETATLKCYPIPRHDTVYWYQQGPGQDPQFLISFYEKMQSDKGSIPDRFSAQQFSDYHSELNMSSLELGDSALYFCASSLGGSQPQHFGDGTRLSIL.